What follows describes a single T cell receptor (beta chain). This sample was taken from a study of blood T cell repertoires in COVID-19. Here immunoSEQ multiplex PCR was the method, and the copy in TCRdb shows in-frame clones only, minus some. This table holds 80,000 to 130,000 clones, around 90% found once. The sample taken for sequencing was peripheral blood. The TCR sequence derives from a woman aged 60-75 years with acute or convalescent COVID-19.

CDR3 in amino acids: CASSLEASGSGDEQFF. CDR3 nucleotides: TGCGCCAGCAGCTTGGAGGCTAGCGGGAGTGGTGATGAGCAGTTCTTC. V is TRBV5-1 and J is TRBJ2-1; TRBD2 matches 10 bases. CDR1 and CDR2 from the germline V gene are SGHRS and YFSETQ. The length of the CDR3 is 16 residues. Trimming cost V 0 bases and J 8 bases; bases outside gene matches: 8.